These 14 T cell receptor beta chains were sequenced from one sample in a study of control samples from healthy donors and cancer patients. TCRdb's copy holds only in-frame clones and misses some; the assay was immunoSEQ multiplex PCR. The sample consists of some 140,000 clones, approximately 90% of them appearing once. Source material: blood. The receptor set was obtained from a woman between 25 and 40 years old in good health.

The chain's CDR3 is CASSQGTSGSADSEQYF. The CDR3 DNA reads as TGTGCCAGTAGTCAAGGGACTAGCGGGAGTGCGGACAGCGAGCAGTACTTC. The chain employs TRBV19 and TRBJ2-7, with 14 bases fitting TRBD2. Unmatched junction bases numbered 12, after V lost 5 bases and J lost 6 bases. The CDR3 consists of 17 residues. CDR1 and CDR2 from the germline V gene are LNHDA and SQIVND (reference sequence).

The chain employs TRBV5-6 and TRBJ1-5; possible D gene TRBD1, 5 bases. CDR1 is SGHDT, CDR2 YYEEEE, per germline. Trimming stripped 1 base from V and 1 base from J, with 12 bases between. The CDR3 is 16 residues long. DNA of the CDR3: TGTGCCAGCAGCTTGTCACGTTGGGGCAGCAATCAGCCCCAGCATTTT. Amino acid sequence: CASSLSRWGSNQPQHF.

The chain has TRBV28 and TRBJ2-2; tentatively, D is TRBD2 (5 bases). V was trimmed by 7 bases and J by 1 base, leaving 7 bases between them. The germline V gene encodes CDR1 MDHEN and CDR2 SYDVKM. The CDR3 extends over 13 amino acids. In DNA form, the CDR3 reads TGTGCCAGCATTGCGGGGAACACCGGGGAGCTGTTTTTT. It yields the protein CASIAGNTGELFF.

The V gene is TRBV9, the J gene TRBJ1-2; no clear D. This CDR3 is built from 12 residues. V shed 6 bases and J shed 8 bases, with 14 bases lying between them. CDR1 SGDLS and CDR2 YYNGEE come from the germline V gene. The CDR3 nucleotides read TGTGCCAGCATGGGAGGGAATCGCGGCTACACCTTC. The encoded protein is CASMGGNRGYTF.

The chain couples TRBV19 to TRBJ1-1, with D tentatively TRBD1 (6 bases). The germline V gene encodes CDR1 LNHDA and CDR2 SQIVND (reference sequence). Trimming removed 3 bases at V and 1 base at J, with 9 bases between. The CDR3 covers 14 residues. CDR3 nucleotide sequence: TGTGCCAGTAGTATCCGACAGGAGAACACTGAAGCTTTCTTT. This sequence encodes CASSIRQENTEAFF.

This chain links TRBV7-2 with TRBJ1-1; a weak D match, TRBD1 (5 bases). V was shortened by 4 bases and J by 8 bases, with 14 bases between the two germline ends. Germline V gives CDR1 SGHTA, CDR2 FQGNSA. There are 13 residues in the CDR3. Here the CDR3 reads CASSYTRGGEAFF. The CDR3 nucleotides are TGTGCCAGCAGCTACACCCGGGGGGGAGAAGCTTTCTTT.

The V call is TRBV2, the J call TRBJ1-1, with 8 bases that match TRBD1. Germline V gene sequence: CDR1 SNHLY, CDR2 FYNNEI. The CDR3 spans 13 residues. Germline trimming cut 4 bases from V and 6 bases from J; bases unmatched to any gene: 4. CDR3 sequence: CASSVQGASEAFF. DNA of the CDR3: TGTGCCAGCAGTGTCCAGGGGGCCTCTGAAGCTTTCTTT.

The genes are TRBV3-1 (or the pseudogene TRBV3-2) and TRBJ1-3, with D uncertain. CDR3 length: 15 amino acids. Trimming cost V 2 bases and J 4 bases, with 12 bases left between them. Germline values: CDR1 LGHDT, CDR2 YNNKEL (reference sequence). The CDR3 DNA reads TGTGCCAGCAGCCAAAACGGCGGGAGCGGAAACACCATATATTTT. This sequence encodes CASSQNGGSGNTIYF.

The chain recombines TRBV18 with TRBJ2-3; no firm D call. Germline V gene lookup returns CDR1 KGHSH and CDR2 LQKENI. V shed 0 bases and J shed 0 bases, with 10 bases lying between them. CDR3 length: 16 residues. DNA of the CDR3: TGTGCCAGCTCACCACCGGGCTCAGGTAGCACAGATACGCAGTATTTT. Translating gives CASSPPGSGSTDTQYF. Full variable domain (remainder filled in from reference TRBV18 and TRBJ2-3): NAGVMQNPRHLVRRRGQEARLRCSPMKGHSHVYWYRQLPEEGLKFMVYLQKENIIDESGMPKERFSAEFPKEGPSILRIQQVVRGDSAAYFCASSPPGSGSTDTQYFGPGTRLTVL.

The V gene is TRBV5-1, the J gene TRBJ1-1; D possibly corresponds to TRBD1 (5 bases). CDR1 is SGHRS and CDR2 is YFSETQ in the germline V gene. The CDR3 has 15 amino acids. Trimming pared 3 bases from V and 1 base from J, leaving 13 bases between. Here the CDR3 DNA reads TGCGCCAGCAGCTCTGCAGGGCCTGAGAACACTGAAGCTTTCTTT. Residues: CASSSAGPENTEAFF.

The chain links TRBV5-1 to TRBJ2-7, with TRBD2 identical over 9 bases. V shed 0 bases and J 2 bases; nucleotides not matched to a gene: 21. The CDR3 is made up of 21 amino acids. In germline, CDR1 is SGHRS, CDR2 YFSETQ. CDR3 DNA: TGCGCCAGCAGCTTGGAGGCTCGTATGGGGCTAGCGGGATACGCAACCTACGAGCAGTACTTC. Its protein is CASSLEARMGLAGYATYEQYF.

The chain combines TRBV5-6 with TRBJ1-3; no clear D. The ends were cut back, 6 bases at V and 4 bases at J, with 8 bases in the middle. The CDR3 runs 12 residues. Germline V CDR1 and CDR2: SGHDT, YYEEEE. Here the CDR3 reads CASTLAGNTIYF. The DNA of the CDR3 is TGTGCCAGCACCCTGGCAGGAAACACCATATATTTT.

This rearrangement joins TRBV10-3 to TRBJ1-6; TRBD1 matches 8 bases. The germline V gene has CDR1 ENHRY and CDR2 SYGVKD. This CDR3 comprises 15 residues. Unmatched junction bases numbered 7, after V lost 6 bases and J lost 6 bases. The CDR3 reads CAISPGQAINSPLHF. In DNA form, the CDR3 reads TGTGCCATCAGCCCGGGACAGGCGATTAATTCACCCCTCCACTTT.

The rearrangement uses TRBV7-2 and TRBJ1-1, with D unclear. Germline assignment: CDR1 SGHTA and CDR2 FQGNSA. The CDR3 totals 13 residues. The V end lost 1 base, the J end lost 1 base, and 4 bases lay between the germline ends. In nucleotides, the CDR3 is TGTGCCAGCAGCTTAGAAGCGAACACTGAAGCTTTCTTT. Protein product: CASSLEANTEAFF.